This T cell receptor beta chain was identified in a study of HIV-infected children after antiretroviral therapy interruption. RNA-based 3' RACE libraries used unique molecular identifiers. TCRdb fed the 3' RACE reads into MiXCR, producing one record per CDR3 protein. This sample has some 40,000 distinct CDR3 sequences; less than 8.5% occur once, and the top ten carry more than 0.95%. Study results and caveats: By the end of treatment interruption, naive CD4+ clonality (Gini) increased.

Treatment given: PENTA 11 planned treatment interruption arm or continuous ART arm. This clonotype was recorded many times. Its antigen is still unknown. CDR3 size: 17 residues. Trimming cost V 7 bases and J 1 base, with 22 bases left between them. CDR1 and CDR2 (germline): SGHTA, FQGNSA. Here the sequenced sample was CD45RA+ CD4+ T cells from PBMCs, pooled from several time points, taken from a donor given antiretroviral therapy, either interrupted or continuous. Subset indicated: naive CD4+ CD45RA+ CD45RO- T cells. The sequence was obtained from a pool of human donors with HIV. This chain links TRBV7-2 with TRBJ1-1, with TRBD1 as a possible D gene (6 bases). The CDR3: CASNQNQPGAGNTEAFF. CDR3 bases: TGTGCCAGCAACCAAAACCAGCCGGGGGCAGGGAACACTGAAGCTTTCTTT.